This T cell receptor beta chain was found in a study of spatial heterogeneity in lung cancer. This CDR3 spans 15 amino acids. Germline trimming cut 0 bases from V and 1 base from J; bases unmatched to any gene: 3. Germline V gene lookup returns CDR1 SGHRS and CDR2 YFSETQ. The library protocol tagged each TCR cDNA with a unique molecular identifier. TCRdb re-called the 5' RACE reads through MiXCR, storing one row per CDR3 protein. Among roughly 120,000 distinct CDR3 sequences listed, 10% to 12% were seen once. Time point meaning: blood at routine non-recurrence follow-up after resection. This clonotype occurred a few times.

This clonotype was sampled from a female donor with early-stage non-small cell lung cancer. The chain employs TRBV5-1 and TRBJ2-5; 7 bases align to TRBD2. Material: PBMCs, obtained at follow-up. DNA of the CDR3: TGCGCCAGCAGCTTGGCCAGCGGGGTCCAAGAGACCCAGTACTTC. Protein: CASSLASGVQETQYF. Full variable domain (rest looked up from reference TRBV5-1 and TRBJ2-5): KAGVTQTPRYLIKTRGQQVTLSCSPISGHRSVSWYQQTPGQGLQFLFEYFSETQRNKGNFPGRFSGRQFSNSRSEMNVSTLELGDSALYLCASSLASGVQETQYFGPGTRLLVL.